The next 30 T cell receptor beta chains were all read from a single sample in a study of Graves' ophthalmopathy and Graves' hyperthyroidism. The sequenced template was RNA, covering the TCR beta CDR3 region. HTBI primers served in a first-round RT-PCR, which a second-round multiplex PCR followed. One entry per CDR3 protein, called by TCRdb with MiXCR from the multiplex PCR reads. The table records 400,000 or so distinct CDR3 sequences, 15% to 19% of them present only once. The sequenced sample was peripheral blood. Receptor source: a woman between 18 and 29 years old with stable Graves' hyperthyroidism.

A word on this clonotype: The junction shows a germline mismatch at one end, possibly a read error. The chain links TRBV28 to TRBJ1-2; possible D gene TRBD1, 6 bases. This CDR3 region has 13 residues. Germline V gives CDR1 MDHEN, CDR2 SYDVKM. CDR3 nucleotides: TGTGCCGGCAGTTTAGTCAGGGGAGCTGGCTACACCTTC. As protein: CAGSLVRGAGYTF.

This clonotype was counted ten times or more. J is TRBJ1-2 and V is TRBV12-5; TRBD1 agrees at 8 bases. Germline assignment: CDR1 LGHNT and CDR2 FRNRAP. V trimming: 5 bases; J trimming: 6 bases; junction bases outside the gene matches: 11. This CDR3 has 15 residues. The CDR3 here is CASGPGQGQGDGYTF. CDR3 bases: TGTGCTAGTGGTCCCGGACAGGGCCAGGGGGATGGCTACACCTTC. The full variable domain, in which reference TRBV12-5 and TRBJ1-2 provide the parts outside the CDR3, is DARVTQTPRHKVTEMGQEVTMRCQPILGHNTVFWYRQTMMQGLELLAYFRNRAPLDDSGMPKDRFSAEMPDATLATLKIQPSEPRDSAVYFCASGPGQGQGDGYTFGSGTRLTVV.

In its sample, this clonotype was seen many times. The chain recombines TRBV24-1 with TRBJ1-5; the D is unclear. Trimming removed 4 bases from V and 5 bases from J, with 5 bases in between. The CDR3 contains 12 residues. Per germline, CDR1 KGHDR and CDR2 SFDVKD. Here the CDR3 DNA reads TGTGCCACCAGTGAGGGTCATCAGCCCCAGCATTTT. Its translation: CATSEGHQPQHF.

This clonotype was detected many times. The V call is TRBV11-2, the J call TRBJ2-5; TRBD1 aligns across 9 bases. This CDR3 is 15 amino acids long. With 3 bases clipped from V and 2 bases from J, the junction kept 4 bases outside the gene matches. Germline V gives CDR1 SGHAT, CDR2 FQNNGV. The CDR3 loop reads CASSFPTGGQETQYF. Here the CDR3 DNA reads TGTGCCAGCAGCTTCCCGACAGGGGGACAAGAGACCCAGTACTTC.

This clonotype was detected ten times or more. This chain uses TRBV12-3 or TRBV12-4 with TRBJ2-7; 10 bases map to TRBD2. The junction had 3 bases not matched to a gene; V was cut back by 2 bases and J by 5 bases. The CDR3 extends over 14 amino acids. DNA of the CDR3: TGTGCCAGCAGTTTATCGGGACTAGCGCACGAGCAGTACTTC. Translation gives CASSLSGLAHEQYF.

As to this clonotype: A much larger clone differs by one base, so this may be a read error. This sequence joins TRBV27 and TRBJ1-1; D is perhaps TRBD1 (6 bases). This CDR3 is 14 amino acids long. CDR1 is MNHEY and CDR2 is SMNVEV in the germline V gene (reference sequence). CDR3 sequence: CASSHGQPNTEACF. Written as DNA, the CDR3 is TGTGCCAGCAGTCATGGACAGCCTAACACTGAAGCTTGCTTT.

This sequence joins TRBV27 and TRBJ2-5; 9 bases map to TRBD1. Germline trimming cut 9 bases from V and 5 bases from J; bases unmatched to any gene: 19. The CDR3 is 17 amino acids. Germline V gives CDR1 MNHEY, CDR2 SMNVEV (reference sequence). CDR3 in amino acids: CASATFLGGQGRETQYF. The CDR3 coding sequence is TGTGCCAGTGCCACCTTTCTCGGGGGACAGGGTCGGGAGACCCAGTACTTC.

This clonotype was counted at least ten times. This chain joins TRBV6-2 or TRBV6-3 and TRBJ1-2; D gene uncertain. Trimming took 9 bases from V and 5 from J, leaving 10 bases between them. The CDR3 contains 11 residues. CDR1 MNHEY and CDR2 SVGEGT come from the germline V gene. The DNA for the CDR3 is TGTGCCAGTCGAAATATGTATGGCTACACCTTC. The encoded protein is CASRNMYGYTF.

This clonotype was found many times. The chain combines TRBV12-3 or TRBV12-4 with TRBJ1-2, with D maybe TRBD1 (5 bases). The CDR3 length is 13 residues. The germline V and J ends were trimmed by 6 bases and 4 bases, with 12 bases remaining between them. CDR3 bases: TGTGCCAGCAGGGAGGACACAAGCTATGGCTACACCTTC. Translation: CASREDTSYGYTF.

This clonotype was detected many times. The V gene is TRBV29-1, the J gene TRBJ1-1; D unresolved. Trimming took off 7 bases at V and 1 base at J, with 7 bases between the two ends. CDR1 and CDR2 (germline): SQVTM, ANQGSEA. This CDR3 has 11 amino acids. The CDR3: CSAGRNTEAFF. Written as DNA, the CDR3 is TGCAGCGCAGGACGGAACACTGAAGCTTTCTTT. The whole variable domain, remainder taken from reference TRBV29-1 and TRBJ1-1, is SAVISQKPSRDICQRGTSLTIQCQVDSQVTMMFWYRQQPGQSLTLIATANQGSEATYESGFVIDKFPISRPNLTFSTLTVSNMSPEDSSIYLCSAGRNTEAFFGQGTRLTVV.

The V and J genes are TRBV11-2 and TRBJ2-5, with TRBD2 matching 10 bases. Germline loops: CDR1 SGHAT, CDR2 FQNNGV. The CDR3 totals 15 residues. Unmatched junction bases numbered 8, after V lost 5 bases and J lost 5 bases. The CDR3 sequence: CASSRLAGAGETQYF. The DNA for the CDR3 is TGTGCCAGCAGCCGCCTAGCGGGGGCCGGGGAGACCCAGTACTTC.

This clonotype was picked up many times. V is TRBV6-2 or TRBV6-3 and J is TRBJ1-1; no definite D call. The CDR3 is 12 residues long. The V end lost 10 bases, the J end lost 7 bases, and 16 bases lay between the germline ends. The germline CDR1 and CDR2 sequences are MNHEY and SVGEGT. CDR3 bases: TGTGCCACCGAACCCGGAGATAATGAAGCTTTCTTT. It codes for CATEPGDNEAFF.

This clonotype has at least ten counts. The chain links TRBV15 to TRBJ2-7, with 9 bases fitting TRBD1. Germline loops: CDR1 LNHNV, CDR2 YYDKDF (reference sequence). The V segment lost 4 bases and the J segment 7 bases; nucleotides outside the gene matches: 8. The CDR3 sequence is 14 residues long. The CDR3 loop is CATSINRGLGEQYF. The CDR3 DNA reads as TGTGCCACCAGCATTAACAGGGGGCTTGGAGAGCAGTACTTC.

This clonotype was found many times. The chain joins TRBV6-2 or TRBV6-3 to TRBJ2-7; D is possibly TRBD1 (5 bases). Germline-derived CDR1 and CDR2 are MNHEY and SVGEGT. The V and J ends lost 8 bases and 6 bases respectively, with 11 bases between them. This CDR3 region has 11 residues. The CDR3 nucleotides read TGTGCCAGCTATCAGGGCGTCGAGCAGTACTTC. Amino acids: CASYQGVEQYF.

This clonotype was picked up many times. This rearrangement joins TRBV25-1 to TRBJ1-1; possible D gene TRBD1, 5 bases. This CDR3 contains 12 residues. CDR1 is MGHDK, CDR2 SYGVNS, per germline. The V end was cut by 6 bases, the J end by 4 bases, with 9 bases between. The CDR3 here is CASSGGGTEAFF. Written as DNA, the CDR3 is TGTGCCAGCAGCGGGGGAGGCACTGAAGCTTTCTTT.

This clonotype was seen at least ten times. V usage is TRBV12-3 or TRBV12-4 and J usage is TRBJ1-3; D uncertain. This CDR3 comprises 15 residues. Trimming shortened V by 1 base and J by 4 bases, and 11 bases separated the two germline ends. The CDR3 sequence is CASSLGHAAGNTIYF. The CDR3 DNA follows: TGTGCCAGCAGTTTAGGACACGCGGCAGGAAACACCATATATTTT.

Ten or more counts support this clonotype. V is TRBV19 and J is TRBJ1-1; D is perhaps TRBD1 (6 bases). The germline V and J ends were trimmed by 5 bases and 0 bases, with 16 bases remaining between them. There are 16 residues in the CDR3. Germline V lookup: CDR1 LNHDA, CDR2 SQIVND (reference sequence). The CDR3 nucleotides read TGTGCCAGTAGTGCCACCCCGGGACAAATGAACACTGAAGCTTTCTTT. This codes for CASSATPGQMNTEAFF.

The rearrangement uses TRBV4-1 and TRBJ1-6; 8 nucleotides line up with TRBD1. The CDR3 spans 17 residues. Germline V lookup: CDR1 MGHRA, CDR2 YSYEKL. CDR3 nucleotides: TGCGCGGCTGGACAGGGCCCCATGGGCTCCTATAATTCACCCCTCCACTTT. Translating it yields CAAGQGPMGSYNSPLHF.

This clonotype was recorded many times. The chain employs TRBV20-1 and TRBJ1-2, with 9 bases fitting TRBD1. From germline, CDR1 is DFQATT and CDR2 SNEGSKA (reference sequence). The V gene end was trimmed by 3 bases and the J gene end by 1 base; junction bases not matched to a gene: 12. CDR3 length: 17 residues. CDR3 in DNA: TGCAGTGCTAGCCCGGACAGGGGAGCCTCTATTAACTATGGCTACACCTTC. Translated: CSASPDRGASINYGYTF.

Ten or more counts support this clonotype. V is TRBV10-2 and J is TRBJ2-7; D gene uncertain. The CDR3 covers 12 residues. The ends were cut back, 4 bases at V and 5 bases at J, with 9 bases in the middle. Per germline, CDR1 WSHSY and CDR2 SAAADI. CDR3 region: CASSVQEHEQYF. As DNA, the CDR3 is TGCGCCAGCAGTGTTCAGGAGCACGAGCAGTACTTC.

This chain joins TRBV6-1 and TRBJ1-5, with 10 positions matching TRBD1. The length of the CDR3 is 16 residues. The V gene's germline CDR1 is MNHNS and CDR2 SASEGT. J lost 7 bases, V lost 4 bases, and 10 bases had no gene match. DNA of the CDR3: TGTGCCAGCAGTGCCCGGGTGGACAGGGGGGGACAGCCCCAGCATTTT. Encoded protein: CASSARVDRGGQPQHF.

At least ten counts were recorded for this clonotype. The V call is TRBV10-1, the J call TRBJ1-1, with a weak D call TRBD1 (6 bases). V was pared by 3 bases and J by 4 bases, with 12 bases between. Germline V lookup: CDR1 WNHNN, CDR2 SYGVQD (reference sequence). CDR3 size: 14 residues. The CDR3 region is CASSDDRTATEAFF. For the CDR3, the DNA is TGCGCCAGCAGTGACGACAGGACGGCCACTGAAGCTTTCTTT.

There are many counts of this clonotype. V and J are TRBV5-8 and TRBJ2-5; 9 nucleotides agree with TRBD1. Unmatched junction bases numbered 6, after V lost 4 bases and J lost 5 bases. Germline V gene lookup returns CDR1 SGHTS and CDR2 YDEGEE. The CDR3 has 14 amino acids. CDR3 region: CASSPGQGWETQYF. The CDR3 DNA follows: TGTGCCAGCAGCCCGGGACAGGGATGGGAGACCCAGTACTTC.

In its sample, this clonotype was seen many times. V usage is TRBV24-1 and J usage is TRBJ2-2; D unclear. The CDR3 loop spans 11 amino acids. V was cut by 9 bases and J by 5 bases, with 6 bases left in between. Germline lookup yields CDR1 KGHDR and CDR2 SFDVKD. The chain's CDR3 is CATGGTGELFF. In DNA, the CDR3 is TGTGCCACCGGTGGAACCGGGGAGCTGTTTTTT.

This clonotype occurred many times. The gene calls are TRBV12-3 or TRBV12-4 and TRBJ1-2; no firm D call. V shed 4 bases and J shed 5 bases, with 2 bases lying between them. The CDR3 length is 10 residues. The CDR3 bases are TGTGCCAGCAGTTCGTATGGCTACACCTTC. This translates into CASSSYGYTF.

V and J are TRBV27 and TRBJ2-5; the match to TRBD2 covers 7 bases. The germline V gene encodes CDR1 MNHEY and CDR2 SMNVEV (reference sequence). This CDR3 has 14 amino acids. The J segment lost 5 bases and the V segment lost 6 bases, leaving 9 bases of the junction unmatched. The CDR3 protein is CASSLMGEGETQYF. CDR3 nucleotide sequence: TGTGCCAGCAGCCTAATGGGGGAGGGCGAGACCCAGTACTTC.

Ten or more counts support this clonotype. This rearrangement joins TRBV14 to TRBJ1-1; tentatively, D is TRBD1 (5 bases). The CDR3 contains 14 residues. Germline CDR1 reads SGHDN; CDR2 reads FVKESK. Trimming pared 5 bases from V and 3 bases from J, leaving 13 bases between. The CDR3 DNA reads TGTGCCAGCAGCGCACTCCGGGGACACACTGAAGCTTTCTTT. Translation gives CASSALRGHTEAFF.

This clonotype was detected ten times or more. V is TRBV12-3 or TRBV12-4 and J is TRBJ1-2, with 12 bases lining up with TRBD1. The trim removed 5 bases at V and 2 bases at J, leaving 9 bases unmatched. The CDR3 extends over 17 amino acids. The CDR3 bases are TGTGCCAGCAGTCTTCGGGGACAGGGGGCTGTGAACTATGGCTACACCTTC. It yields the protein CASSLRGQGAVNYGYTF.

The sample holds many counts of this clonotype. The V call is TRBV20-1, the J call TRBJ1-1; D perhaps matches TRBD1 (5 bases). The CDR3 length is 18 residues. Between the trimmed V and J ends, which lost 1 base and 1 base, there was a span of 22 bases. CDR1 and CDR2 from the germline V gene are DFQATT and SNEGSKA (reference sequence). CDR3 region: CSARAILGESGTNTEAFF. The CDR3 DNA follows: TGCAGTGCTAGAGCCATCTTAGGGGAATCAGGAACGAACACTGAAGCTTTCTTT.

This clonotype came up many times. The rearrangement links TRBV6-5 to TRBJ2-5; D perhaps matches TRBD2 (7 bases). This CDR3 is built from 14 residues. The V gene lost 7 bases and the J gene lost 5 bases, with 17 bases spanning the gap. The germline V gene has CDR1 MNHEY and CDR2 SVGAGI. The CDR3 nucleotides are TGTGCCAGCAAACAAGGGGGGGCATGGGAGACCCAGTACTTC. Its protein is CASKQGGAWETQYF.